Presented here are 13 T cell receptor beta chains from one specimen sequenced in a study of T cell responses to AZD1222 COVID-19 vaccine (dated by TCRdb to the early 2020s). The sample's time point label is to be understood as: baseline before first vaccination. Library prep was done by the immunoSEQ multiplex PCR assay. This immuneACCESS table, as held by TCRdb, lists in-frame sequences with V and J called but not all clones. Of the missing ones, under half trace to an unresolved V gene in checked studies; the others have no known cause. Within this sample are 110,000 or so clones, with about 83% of them counted one time only. Around 12% of the sample lies in the top ten. The starting material was peripheral blood, obtained on day 0 of AZD1222 vaccination. All receptors derive from an adult in good health.

V and J are TRBV19 and TRBJ2-2, with 10 nucleotides matching TRBD2. This CDR3 is built from 17 residues. V lost 1 base and J lost 4; bases outside the gene matches: 6. Looked up from germline, CDR1 is LNHDA and CDR2 is SQIVND (reference sequence). CDR3 amino acids: CASSIGLAGESTGELFF. CDR3 DNA sequence: TGTGCCAGTAGTATAGGGCTAGCGGGAGAGAGCACCGGGGAGCTGTTTTTT.

There are a few counts of this clone. The CDR3: CASSFGRVGYTF. In DNA, the CDR3 is TGTGCCAGCAGCTTCGGCAGGGTCGGCTACACCTTC. This sequence joins TRBV13 and TRBJ1-2, with D perhaps TRBD1 (5 bases). The CDR3 contains 12 residues. Per the germline V gene, CDR1 is PRHDT and CDR2 is FYEKMQ (reference sequence). The germline V and J ends were trimmed by 3 bases and 8 bases, with 10 bases remaining between them.

The J gene is TRBJ2-2, the V gene TRBV18, with D perhaps TRBD2 (6 bases). Germline lookup yields CDR1 KGHSH and CDR2 LQKENI. The CDR3 has 14 residues. V was pared by 5 bases and J by 4 bases, with 11 bases between. CDR3 sequence (DNA): TGTGCCAGCTCAGGGACTTCGAGCACCGGGGAGCTGTTTTTT. This codes for CASSGTSSTGELFF.

This chain connects TRBV28 to TRBJ1-1; perhaps TRBD1 as D (5 bases). V shed 7 bases and J shed 4 bases, with 10 bases lying between them. The germline V gene has CDR1 MDHEN and CDR2 SYDVKM. The CDR3 has 12 amino acids. The chain's CDR3 is CASTLGGTEAFF. In DNA, the CDR3 is TGTGCCAGCACCCTTGGGGGCACTGAAGCTTTCTTT.

The chain is built from TRBV5-1 and TRBJ1-2; 9 positions match TRBD1. V was clipped by 5 bases and J by 4 bases; unmatched bases: 6. Germline CDR1 reads SGHRS; CDR2 reads YFSETQ. This CDR3 has 14 amino acids. The CDR3 DNA reads TGCGCCAGCAGGGCGACGACAGGGGGCTATGGCTACACCTTC. It is translated as CASRATTGGYGYTF. Supplemented by reference TRBV5-1 and TRBJ1-2, the full variable domain reads KAGVTQTPRYLIKTRGQQVTLSCSPISGHRSVSWYQQTPGQGLQFLFEYFSETQRNKGNFPGRFSGRQFSNSRSEMNVSTLELGDSALYLCASRATTGGYGYTFGSGTRLTVV.

This rearrangement joins TRBV28 to TRBJ2-1, with 7 bases lining up with TRBD2. The CDR3 is 15 residues long. Trimming at V came to 5 bases and at J to 10 bases, leaving 14 bases not matched to a gene. Germline lookup yields CDR1 MDHEN and CDR2 SYDVKM. CDR3 sequence reads: CASSGPGTILNEQFF. The CDR3 DNA follows: TGTGCCAGCAGTGGTCCCGGGACTATTTTAAACGAGCAGTTCTTC. Together with reference TRBV28 and TRBJ2-1, the CDR3 gives the full variable domain: DVKVTQSSRYLVKRTGEKVFLECVQDMDHENMFWYRQDPGLGLRLIYFSYDVKMKEKGDIPEGYSVSREKKERFSLILESASTNQTSMYLCASSGPGTILNEQFFGPGTRLTVL.

Points on this clone: This sample also contains other DNA sequences that code for the same CDR3. CDR3 sequence (DNA): TGCAGTGCTAGTCCCGATCAGCCCCAGCATTTT. This encodes CSASPDQPQHF. The chain recombines TRBV20-1 with TRBJ1-5; D ambiguous. The CDR3 has 11 residues. Germline V gene data show CDR1 as DFQATT and CDR2 as SNEGSKA (reference sequence). Trimming took 3 bases from V and 5 from J, leaving 5 bases between them.

This rearrangement joins TRBV7-9 to TRBJ2-7; D not resolved. Germline CDR1 reads SEHNR; CDR2 reads FQNEAQ (reference sequence). Trimming shortened V by 1 base and J by 6 bases, and 10 bases separated the two germline ends. The CDR3 totals 13 residues. CDR3 loop: CASSLVGFGEQYF. Here the CDR3 DNA reads TGTGCCAGCAGCTTAGTTGGGTTCGGCGAGCAGTACTTC.

The chain has TRBV6-5 and TRBJ2-1, with D perhaps TRBD1 (7 bases). Germline-derived CDR1 and CDR2 are MNHEY and SVGAGI. The CDR3 runs to 13 residues. V lost 2 bases to trimming and J lost 9 bases, with 11 bases between them. CDR3 coding DNA: TGTGCCAGCAGTTACCGACAGGGAGGTGAGCAGTTCTTC. Its protein is CASSYRQGGEQFF.

The V gene is TRBV7-9, the J gene TRBJ1-2; D unclear. Germline-derived CDR1 and CDR2 are SEHNR and FQNEAQ (reference sequence). This CDR3 spans 13 amino acids. V shed 7 bases and J shed 0 bases, with 9 bases lying between them. The CDR3 region has the DNA TGTGCCAGCACTAGGGATTCTAACTATGGCTACACCTTC. Protein: CASTRDSNYGYTF.

The rearrangement joins TRBV9 to TRBJ1-6; D is undetermined. V was shortened by 5 bases and J by 4 bases, with 7 bases between the two germline ends. Germline V lookup: CDR1 SGDLS, CDR2 YYNGEE. The CDR3 has 13 amino acids. This chain's CDR3 is CASSANYNSPLHF. CDR3 bases: TGTGCCAGCAGTGCGAATTATAATTCACCCCTCCACTTT. The variable domain in full, completed from reference TRBV9 and TRBJ1-6, reads DSGVTQTPKHLITATGQRVTLRCSPRSGDLSVYWYQQSLDQGLQFLIQYYNGEERAKGNILERFSAQQFPDLHSELNLSSLELGDSALYFCASSANYNSPLHFGNGTRLTVT.

The chain combines TRBV11-2 with TRBJ1-1; weak D call: TRBD1 (5 bases). V lost 1 base and J 2 bases, leaving 14 bases between the germline ends. Germline V lookup: CDR1 SGHAT, CDR2 FQNNGV. This CDR3 contains 16 residues. DNA of the CDR3: TGTGCCAGCAGCTTAGGTTGGGGAGGGGCCAACACTGAAGCTTTCTTT. It translates to CASSLGWGGANTEAFF.

The chain combines TRBV19 with TRBJ1-4; D is unresolved. Trimming cost V 1 base and J 5 bases, with 20 bases left between them. This CDR3 has 18 residues. The V gene's germline CDR1 is LNHDA and CDR2 SQIVND (reference sequence). Here the CDR3 reads CASSIAGLGLAQNEKLFF. CDR3 coding DNA: TGTGCCAGTAGTATAGCGGGGTTAGGCCTTGCCCAGAATGAAAAACTGTTTTTT.